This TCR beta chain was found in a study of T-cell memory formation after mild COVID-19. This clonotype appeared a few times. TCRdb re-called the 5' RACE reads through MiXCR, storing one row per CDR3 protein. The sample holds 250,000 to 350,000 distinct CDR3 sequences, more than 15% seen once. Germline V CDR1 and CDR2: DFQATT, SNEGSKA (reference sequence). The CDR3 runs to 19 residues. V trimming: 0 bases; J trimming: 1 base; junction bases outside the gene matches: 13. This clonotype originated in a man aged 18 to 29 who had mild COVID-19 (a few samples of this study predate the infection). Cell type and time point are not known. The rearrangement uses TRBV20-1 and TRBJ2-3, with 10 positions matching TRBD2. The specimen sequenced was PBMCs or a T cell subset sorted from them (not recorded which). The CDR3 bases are TGCAGTGCTAGAGATCTGGTTAGCGGGGGGCCCGGGGGCACAGATACGCAGTATTTT. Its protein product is CSARDLVSGGPGGTDTQYF.